The 3 T cell receptor beta chains below were found in one sample sequenced in a study of shared clonotypes between healthy human individuals. Sequenced by immunoSEQ multiplex PCR; TCRdb stores in-frame clones only, minus some. The top ten clones hold around 1.7% of a sample with nearly 750,000 clones, approximately 72% of them seen once. Sequencing was carried out using memory CD4+ T cells sorted from blood. Specified subset: CD45RA-negative fraction. These receptors were obtained from a woman in her twenties or thirties in good health.

The chain uses TRBV27 and TRBJ1-2; no reliable D call. Germline CDR1 and CDR2: MNHEY and SMNVEV (reference sequence). Trimming left V 7 bases short and J 6 bases short, with 9 bases between. This CDR3 contains 11 residues. CDR3 sequence (DNA): TGTGCCAGCATTACCGGGGATGGCTACACCTTC. It is translated as CASITGDGYTF.

This sequence joins TRBV28 and TRBJ2-2; 10 positions match TRBD1. V was pared by 7 bases and J by 6 bases, with 8 bases of the junction left unmatched. Germline V lookup: CDR1 MDHEN, CDR2 SYDVKM. The CDR3 consists of 15 residues. This CDR3 is CASTESGTGAGELFF. The DNA of the CDR3 is TGTGCCAGCACCGAGTCCGGGACAGGGGCCGGGGAGCTGTTTTTT.

This chain connects TRBV27 to TRBJ2-2, with no clear D. Germline lookup yields CDR1 MNHEY and CDR2 SMNVEV (reference sequence). The CDR3 extends over 15 amino acids. Trimming removed 7 bases at V and 4 bases at J, with 16 bases between. CDR3 protein: CASTQFPPRTGELFF. DNA for the CDR3: TGTGCCAGCACCCAATTTCCCCCCCGCACCGGGGAGCTGTTTTTT.